This T cell receptor (beta chain) came from a study of regulatory T cells in long-lasting Graves disease (dated by TCRdb to about 2021). Context from the whole study: Newly diagnosed Graves' disease patients had taken antithyroid drugs for less than 3 months. The study was registered as a clinical trial and conducted in China. This study used TCR sequencing and RNA sequencing of peripheral blood to compare persistent Graves' disease patients against newly diagnosed Graves' disease patients. A total of some 33 samples were covered by TCR sequencing, comprising around 13 persistent and about 20 newly diagnosed Graves' disease patients.

Overall results and qualifications from the work: Persistent disease showed preferential use of TRBV28, TRBJ1-2 and TRBJ2-5, whereas newly diagnosed disease favored TRBV20-1 and TRBJ2-1. Sequencing and analysis were restricted to the TCR beta chain. Compared with newly diagnosed patients, persistent Graves' disease patients had lower TCR Shannon entropy and fewer highly expanded clones, which suggests clonal expansion. The authors acknowledged the small sample size as a limitation that may reduce accuracy. More public clonotypes were shared among persistent patients (approximately 3,000) than among newly diagnosed patients (approximately 1,000). Only peripheral blood was studied, because thyroid tissue, the primary lesion, was inaccessible.

This clonotype has a handful of counts. The antigen it binds to is not known. Qualities for individual bases were not recorded, and no much larger clone is one base off. The library was made by multiplex PCR. The data were produced on an Illumina HiSeq 4000. iRepertoire HTBI primers and Arm-PCR amplification of CDR3 regions were used to construct TCR beta libraries. Before sequencing, the PCR products went through gel purification. Per the source publication's procedure: Gene usage analysis of CDR3 amino acid clonotypes relied on the 60 or so TRBV and 15 or so TRBJ segments identified across samples. COPE and FqMerger were used to merge the filtered high-quality paired reads into contigs. Contigs were aligned with BLAST to IMGT TRBV, TRBD and TRBJ reference genes, and CDR3 was defined per IMGT. Any clonotype with a frequency above 0.1% was counted as a highly expanded clone. Repertoire diversity was measured by Shannon entropy, and V-J evenness by the Gini coefficient. A clonotype was considered public if more than one individual shared it. Using fastp at Q25 and MiXCR, TCRdb reprocessed the public reads and kept productive beta chains. When rows share a CDR3 protein, they turn into one entry using the most common DNA and genes. These V and J calls derive from TCRdb rather than the authors' analysis. Counted in this sample were around 400,000 distinct CDR3 sequences; about an eighth of them appeared once. The ten biggest clones cover over 15% of the sample.

Reading the label with the study, this specimen's time point is: newly diagnosed GD, antithyroid drugs for less than 3 months. RNA was extracted from PBMCs in TRIzol for both TCR sequencing and RNA sequencing. Graves' disease was diagnosed according to American Thyroid Association guidelines. The patients came from an endocrinology department in Xi'an, China. Each patient gave 7 to 9.5 milliliters of peripheral blood, collected in an EDTA anticoagulant tube. Ficoll Paque Plus density gradient separation was used to isolate PBMCs, and no further T cell sorting was done. An Agilent 2100 Bioanalyzer and agarose gel were used to check RNA quality, while a NanoDrop 2000 measured RNA concentration. The CDR3 measures 14 amino acids from cysteine to phenylalanine. The entry retains the CDR3 DNA only, 42 bases that are in frame from base 1. V is cut by 7 bases and J by 2 bases, and the space between the germline ends is 15 bases. The CDR1 and CDR2 encoded by the germline V gene are SGHRS and YFSETQ.

This sample also appeared in a second study, on T cells in Graves' hyperthyroidism and ophthalmopathy. The second paper further reports: A patient counted as having stable Graves' hyperthyroidism if no progression to ophthalmopathy occurred over 18 months of follow-up. The hyperthyroidism patients were between 18 and 65 years old and newly diagnosed, with a disease duration of less than 2 months. Exclusion was applied to patients with uncontrolled infections, other autoimmune diseases, pregnancy or lactation. Clinical symptoms, serum thyroxine and TRAb, thyroid ultrasound, and orbital computed tomography formed the basis for the diagnoses. For the first round of RT-PCR on the TCR CDR3, the HTBI primer set was used together with the Qiagen OneStep RT-PCR kit. Most expanded thyroid clonotypes (frequency above 0.001) were also found in blood, which suggests that blood repertoires may mirror thyroid immune responses. Ophthalmopathy was separated from stable hyperthyroidism by a 13 V-J signature model, with just over 85% sensitivity and about 81% specificity obtained in cross-validation and 80%/75% obtained in testing. During validation, the model predicted progression to ophthalmopathy a median of roughly 7.1 months ahead of onset, with roughly 65% sensitivity and 72% to 85% specificity. A discovery cohort of about a hundred patients, roughly 45 with Graves' ophthalmopathy and approximately 57 with stable Graves' hyperthyroidism, was used to find distinguishing TCR V-J signatures. An independent validation cohort of 18 to 20 hyperthyroidism patients and 17 patients who later progressed to ophthalmopathy tested prospective prediction of ophthalmopathy. The 75 to 100 discovery patients were randomly divided into training and test sets at a 7:3 ratio. In several Graves' hyperthyroidism patients, the study also compared T-cell repertoires from thyroid tissue with T-cell repertoires from blood. After sampling, hyperthyroidism patients received methimazole starting at 30 mg daily, and ophthalmopathy patients received high-dose intravenous methylprednisolone. The libraries were constructed in a second round of multiplex PCR and then size-selected and purified. The libraries were sequenced on an Illumina HiSeq2000 using paired-end 100 bp reads. SOAPnuke was used to process the raw data, with reads discarded if the reads contained adapters or uncalled bases, had a mean Phred below 15, or lacked an exact constant-primer or identifier match. COPE v1.2.5 was used to merge high-quality paired reads, and clonotypes were defined as unique nucleotide sequences. MiTCR v1.1 was used to align the clonotypes against IMGT TRBV, TRBD and TRBJ reference segments. Analysis was restricted to V-J combinations with a frequency above 0.0001, which covered approximately 99% of repertoires. The TCS score was defined as F50 (clonal expansion) divided by E x V (chaos), with BLOSUM62-based TCRdist calculated between CDR3 peptides within each V-J. Welch's t-statistics and random forest reduced fewer than 550 V-J features to fewer than 15, which were used in a naive Bayes classifier (R e1071). Sample size was not statistically predetermined, and investigators were not blinded to group allocation. The paper reports TCR Vbeta CDR3 sequencing of some 140 peripheral blood samples: approximately 41 ophthalmopathy, around 80 hyperthyroidism and approximately 17 progressor patients.

The TCR comes from a woman aged 18-35 years with Graves disease. Donor details come from another sample of the same person, matched by shared clones. Specimen: peripheral blood mononuclear cells (PBMCs), collected at new diagnosis, from a patient treated with antithyroid drugs. Rearrangement joined TRBV5-1 to TRBJ2-5, with the D gene uncertain. The CDR3 reads CASHTAPLQETQYF. The nucleotides are TGCGCCAGCCACACGGCACCTTTGCAAGAGACCCAGTACTTC.